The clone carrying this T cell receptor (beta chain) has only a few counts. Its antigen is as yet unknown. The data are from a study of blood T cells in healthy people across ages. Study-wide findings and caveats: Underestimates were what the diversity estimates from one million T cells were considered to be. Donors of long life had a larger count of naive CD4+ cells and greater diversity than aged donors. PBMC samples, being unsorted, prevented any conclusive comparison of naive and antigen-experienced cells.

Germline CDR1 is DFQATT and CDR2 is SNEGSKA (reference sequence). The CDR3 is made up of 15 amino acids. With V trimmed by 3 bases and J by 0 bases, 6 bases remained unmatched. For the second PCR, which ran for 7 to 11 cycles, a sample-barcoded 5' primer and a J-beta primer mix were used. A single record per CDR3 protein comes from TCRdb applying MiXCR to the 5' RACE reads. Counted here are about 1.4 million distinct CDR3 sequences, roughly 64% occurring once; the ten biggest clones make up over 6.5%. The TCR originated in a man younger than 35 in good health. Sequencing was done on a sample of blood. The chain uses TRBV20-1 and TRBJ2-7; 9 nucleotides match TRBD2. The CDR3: CSASPGTSSSYEQYF. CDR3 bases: TGCAGTGCTAGTCCCGGGACTAGCTCCTCCTACGAGCAGTACTTC.